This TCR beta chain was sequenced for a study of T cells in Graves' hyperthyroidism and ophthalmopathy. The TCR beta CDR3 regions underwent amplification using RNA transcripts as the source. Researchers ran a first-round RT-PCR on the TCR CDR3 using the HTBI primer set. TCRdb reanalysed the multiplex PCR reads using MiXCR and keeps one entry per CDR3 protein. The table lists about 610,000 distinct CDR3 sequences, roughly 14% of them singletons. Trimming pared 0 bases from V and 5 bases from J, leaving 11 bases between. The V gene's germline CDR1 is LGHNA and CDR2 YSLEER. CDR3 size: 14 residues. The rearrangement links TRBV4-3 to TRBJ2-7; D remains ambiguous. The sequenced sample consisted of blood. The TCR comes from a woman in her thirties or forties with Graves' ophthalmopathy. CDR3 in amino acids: CASSQDPHSHEQYF. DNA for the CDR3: TGCGCCAGCAGCCAAGATCCCCATTCCCACGAGCAGTACTTC.